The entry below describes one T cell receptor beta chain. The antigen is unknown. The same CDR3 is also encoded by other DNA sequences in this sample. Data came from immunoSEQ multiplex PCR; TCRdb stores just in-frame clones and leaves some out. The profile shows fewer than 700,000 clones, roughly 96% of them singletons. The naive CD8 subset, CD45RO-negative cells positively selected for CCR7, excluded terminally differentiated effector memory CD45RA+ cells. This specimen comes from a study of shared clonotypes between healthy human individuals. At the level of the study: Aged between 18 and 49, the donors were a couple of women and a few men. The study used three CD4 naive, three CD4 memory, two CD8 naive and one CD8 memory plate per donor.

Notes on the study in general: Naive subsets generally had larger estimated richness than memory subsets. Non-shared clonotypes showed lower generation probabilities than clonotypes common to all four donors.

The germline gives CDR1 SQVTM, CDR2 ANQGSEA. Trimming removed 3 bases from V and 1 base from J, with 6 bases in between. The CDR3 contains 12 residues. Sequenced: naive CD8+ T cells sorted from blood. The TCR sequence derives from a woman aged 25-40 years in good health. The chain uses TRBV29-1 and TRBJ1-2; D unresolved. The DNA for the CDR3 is TGCAGCGTTGAGACGGGTAACTATGGCTACACCTTC. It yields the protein CSVETGNYGYTF.